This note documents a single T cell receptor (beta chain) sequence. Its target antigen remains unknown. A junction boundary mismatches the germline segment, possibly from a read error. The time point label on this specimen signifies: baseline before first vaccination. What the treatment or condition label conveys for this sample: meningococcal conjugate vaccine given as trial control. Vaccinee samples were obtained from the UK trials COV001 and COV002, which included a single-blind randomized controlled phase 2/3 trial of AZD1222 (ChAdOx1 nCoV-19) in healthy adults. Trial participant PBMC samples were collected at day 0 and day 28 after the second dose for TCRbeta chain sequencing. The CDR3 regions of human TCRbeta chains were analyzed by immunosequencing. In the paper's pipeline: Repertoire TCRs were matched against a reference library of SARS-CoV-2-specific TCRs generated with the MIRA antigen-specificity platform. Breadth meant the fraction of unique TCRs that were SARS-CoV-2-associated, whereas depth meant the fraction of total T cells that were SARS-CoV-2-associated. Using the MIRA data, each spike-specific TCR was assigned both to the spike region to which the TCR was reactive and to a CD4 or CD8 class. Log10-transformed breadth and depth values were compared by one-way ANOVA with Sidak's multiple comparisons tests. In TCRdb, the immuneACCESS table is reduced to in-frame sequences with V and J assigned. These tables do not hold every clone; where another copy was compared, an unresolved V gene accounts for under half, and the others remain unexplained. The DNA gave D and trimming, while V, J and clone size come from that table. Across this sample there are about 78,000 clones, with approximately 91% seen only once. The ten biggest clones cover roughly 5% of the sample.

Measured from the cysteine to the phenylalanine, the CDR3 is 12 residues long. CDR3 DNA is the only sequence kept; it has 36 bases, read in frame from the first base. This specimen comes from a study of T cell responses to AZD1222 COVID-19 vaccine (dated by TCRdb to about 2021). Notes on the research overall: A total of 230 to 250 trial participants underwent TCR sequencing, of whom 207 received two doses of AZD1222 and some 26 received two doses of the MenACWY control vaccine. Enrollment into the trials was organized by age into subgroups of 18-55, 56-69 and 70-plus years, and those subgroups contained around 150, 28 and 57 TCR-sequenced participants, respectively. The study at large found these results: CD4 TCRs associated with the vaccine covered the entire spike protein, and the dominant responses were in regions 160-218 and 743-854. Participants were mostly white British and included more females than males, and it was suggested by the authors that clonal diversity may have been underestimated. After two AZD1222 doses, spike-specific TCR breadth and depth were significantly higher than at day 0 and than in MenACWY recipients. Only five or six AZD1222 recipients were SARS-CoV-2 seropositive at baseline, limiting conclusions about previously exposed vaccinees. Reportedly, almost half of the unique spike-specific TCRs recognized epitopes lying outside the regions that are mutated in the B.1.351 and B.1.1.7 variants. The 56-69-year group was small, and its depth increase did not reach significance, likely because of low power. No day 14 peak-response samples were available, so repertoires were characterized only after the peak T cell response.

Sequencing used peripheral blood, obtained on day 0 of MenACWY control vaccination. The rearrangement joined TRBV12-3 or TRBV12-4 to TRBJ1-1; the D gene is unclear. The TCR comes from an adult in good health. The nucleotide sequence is TGTGCCGGCAGTTTAGAAGCCACTGAAGCTTTCTTT. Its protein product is CAGSLEATEAFF.